This T cell receptor beta chain was recorded in a study of graft-versus-host responses after intestinal transplantation. V was pared by 6 bases and J by 2 bases, with 7 bases between. CDR1 LNHNV and CDR2 YYDKDF come from the germline V gene (reference sequence). The CDR3 contains 13 residues. Here immunoSEQ multiplex PCR was the method, and the copy in TCRdb shows in-frame clones only, minus some. Of about 40,000 clones listed, roughly 95% are singletons. This clone was observed a handful of times. Its antigen is currently unknown. This TCR was sampled from a human donor who was the organ donor for an intestinal transplant. The chain has TRBV15 and TRBJ2-2, with D uncertain. This specimen was unstimulated CD8+ T cells sorted from spleen or lymph node cells, taken before transplant. The CDR3 sequence is CATRGRNTGELFF. The DNA for the CDR3 is TGTGCCACCAGGGGTAGAAACACCGGGGAGCTGTTTTTT. Combining the CDR3 with reference TRBV15 and TRBJ2-2 gives the whole variable domain DAMVIQNPRYQVTQFGKPVTLSCSQTLNHNVMYWYQQKSSQAPKLLFHYYDKDFNNEADTPDNFQSRRPNTSFCFLDIRSPGLGDTAMYLCATRGRNTGELFFGEGSRLTVL.